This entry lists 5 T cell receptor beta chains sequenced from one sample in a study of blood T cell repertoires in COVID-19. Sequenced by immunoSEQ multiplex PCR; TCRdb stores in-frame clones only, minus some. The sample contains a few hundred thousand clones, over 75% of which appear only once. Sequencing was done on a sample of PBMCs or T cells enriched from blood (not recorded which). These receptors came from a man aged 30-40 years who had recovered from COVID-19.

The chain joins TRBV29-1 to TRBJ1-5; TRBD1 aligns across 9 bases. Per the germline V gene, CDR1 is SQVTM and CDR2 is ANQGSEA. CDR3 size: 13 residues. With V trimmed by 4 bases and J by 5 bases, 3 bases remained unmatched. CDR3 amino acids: CSVGGQGYQPQHF. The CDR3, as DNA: TGCAGCGTTGGGGGACAGGGTTATCAGCCCCAGCATTTT.

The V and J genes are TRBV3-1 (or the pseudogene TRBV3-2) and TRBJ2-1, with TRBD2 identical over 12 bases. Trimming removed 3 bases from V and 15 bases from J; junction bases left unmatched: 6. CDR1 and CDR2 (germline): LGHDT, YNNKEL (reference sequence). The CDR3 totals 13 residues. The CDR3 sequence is CASSHDPSGGVFF. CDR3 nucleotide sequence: TGTGCCAGCAGCCATGACCCTAGCGGGGGGGTGTTCTTC.

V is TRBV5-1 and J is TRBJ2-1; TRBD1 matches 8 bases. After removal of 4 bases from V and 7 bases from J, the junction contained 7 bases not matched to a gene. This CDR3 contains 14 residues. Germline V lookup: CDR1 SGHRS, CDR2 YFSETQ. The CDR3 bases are TGCGCCAGCAGCCGGGGACAGGTGGTGAATGAGCAGTTCTTC. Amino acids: CASSRGQVVNEQFF.

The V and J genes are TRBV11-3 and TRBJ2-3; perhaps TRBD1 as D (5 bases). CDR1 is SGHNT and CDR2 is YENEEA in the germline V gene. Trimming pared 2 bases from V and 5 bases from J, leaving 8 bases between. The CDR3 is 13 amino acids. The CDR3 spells CASSLLGEDTQYF. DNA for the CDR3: TGTGCCAGCAGCTTACTAGGGGAAGATACGCAGTATTTT.

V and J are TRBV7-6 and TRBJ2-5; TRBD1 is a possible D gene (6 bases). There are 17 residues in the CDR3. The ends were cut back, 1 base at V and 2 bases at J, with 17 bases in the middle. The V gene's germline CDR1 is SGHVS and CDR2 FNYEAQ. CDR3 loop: CASSLEALGGTQETQYF. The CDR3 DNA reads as TGTGCCAGCAGCTTAGAGGCGCTAGGGGGAACTCAAGAGACCCAGTACTTC.